The 27 T cell receptor beta chains in this list originate from one sample, sequenced in a study of Graves' ophthalmopathy and Graves' hyperthyroidism. Amplifying from RNA transcripts, the study obtained TCR beta CDR3 regions. The first-round RT-PCR employed HTBI primers together with the Qiagen OneStep RT-PCR kit. A multiplex PCR was then performed as the second round. TCRdb reanalysed the multiplex PCR reads using MiXCR and keeps one entry per CDR3 protein. Of 600,000 to 950,000 distinct CDR3 sequences in the sample, roughly 40% were seen once. Sequenced: peripheral blood. The receptors shown here come from an adult man with Graves' ophthalmopathy.

Concerning this clonotype: One end of the junction varies from germline; a read error may be responsible. The CDR3 region is CATSDRDSNQRQHF. The CDR3 region has the DNA TGTGCCACCAGTGACCGGGACAGCAATCAGCGCCAGCATTTT. V usage is TRBV24-1 and J usage is TRBJ1-5; 7 positions match TRBD1. The CDR3 runs to 14 residues. Germline CDR1 and CDR2: KGHDR and SFDVKD.

This clonotype was detected once. The J gene is TRBJ2-2, the V gene TRBV29-1, with unresolved D. The CDR3 has 13 amino acids. CDR1 is SQVTM, CDR2 ANQGSEA, per germline. V shed 4 bases and J shed 3 bases, with 9 bases lying between them. The CDR3 DNA reads as TGCAGCGTTGTCAACAGATACACCGGGGAGCTGTTTTTT. Amino acids: CSVVNRYTGELFF.

The V call is TRBV7-9, the J call TRBJ1-1, with TRBD1 matching over 7 bases. Germline lookup yields CDR1 SEHNR and CDR2 FQNEAQ (reference sequence). CDR3 length equals 13 residues. J was trimmed by 7 bases and V by 5 bases; bases with no gene match: 7. CDR3 protein: CASSPGTAIEAFF. The CDR3 DNA reads as TGTGCCAGCAGCCCCGGGACAGCGATTGAAGCTTTCTTT.

With regard to this clonotype: This may stem from a read error, because a much larger clone lies one nucleotide away. The V call is TRBV10-3, the J call TRBJ1-2; D may be TRBD1 (6 bases). This CDR3 spans 16 amino acids. Germline assignment: CDR1 ENHRY and CDR2 SYGVKD. The DNA for the CDR3 is TGTGCCATCACTGAGTCGTGGGGGACAAAATCCTATGGCTACACCTTC. This encodes CAITESWGTKSYGYTF.

This clonotype was seen ten or more times. J is TRBJ1-4 and V is TRBV7-9; D gene uncertain. This CDR3 has 13 residues. Germline V gene sequence: CDR1 SEHNR, CDR2 FQNEAQ (reference sequence). V was clipped by 5 bases and J by 6 bases, with 10 bases between them. The CDR3 sequence: CASSQDRDEKLFF. The CDR3, as DNA: TGTGCCAGCAGCCAAGACCGAGATGAAAAACTGTTTTTT.

In this sample, this clonotype turned up once. The chain uses TRBV20-1 and TRBJ2-7; D gene uncertain. V was shortened by 4 bases and J by 9 bases, with 10 bases between the two germline ends. Germline lookup yields CDR1 DFQATT and CDR2 SNEGSKA (reference sequence). The CDR3 length is 10 residues. The CDR3 nucleotides read TGCAGTGCTAAAGTCGAAGGGCAGTACTTC. Its protein is CSAKVEGQYF.

This clonotype appeared a few times. The V and J genes are TRBV19 and TRBJ1-4, with D perhaps TRBD1 (5 bases). Trimming left V 1 base short and J 0 bases short, with 9 bases between. Germline V gives CDR1 LNHDA, CDR2 SQIVND (reference sequence). The CDR3 sequence is 16 residues long. CDR3 sequence reads: CASSIVGAATNEKLFF. Here the CDR3 DNA reads TGTGCCAGTAGTATAGTCGGGGCCGCAACTAATGAAAAACTGTTTTTT.

This chain links TRBV7-9 with TRBJ1-4; D remains unclear. V was cut by 4 bases and J by 4 bases, with 7 bases left in between. The CDR3 contains 13 residues. Germline V gene data show CDR1 as SEHNR and CDR2 as FQNEAQ (reference sequence). CDR3: CASSSGFNEKLFF. The CDR3 region has the DNA TGTGCCAGCAGCTCGGGGTTTAATGAAAAACTGTTTTTT.

This chain links TRBV25-1 with TRBJ2-2, with D possibly TRBD2 on 6 matching bases. CDR1 and CDR2 (germline): MGHDK, SYGVNS. The CDR3 sequence is 15 residues long. The V gene lost 5 bases and the J gene lost 2 bases, with 12 bases spanning the gap. CDR3 in DNA: TGTGCCAGCAGTCGGGGGACTTCTAACACCGGGGAGCTGTTTTTT. Translation: CASSRGTSNTGELFF.

This clonotype was seen only a few times. V gene TRBV9 combines with J gene TRBJ2-7; 9 bases are a match to TRBD1. The CDR3 contains 15 residues. Germline trimming cut 0 bases from V and 4 bases from J; bases unmatched to any gene: 5. Looked up from germline, CDR1 is SGDLS and CDR2 is YYNGEE. In DNA, the CDR3 is TGTGCCAGCAGCGTAGCGACAGGGGGGAGGTACGAGCAGTACTTC. It translates to CASSVATGGRYEQYF.

In the case of this clonotype: Without the conserved terminal phenylalanine or tryptophan, this CDR3 likely stems from a read error. J is TRBJ1-5 and V is TRBV24-1; possibly TRBD1 for D (6 bases). CDR1 KGHDR and CDR2 SFDVKD come from the germline V gene. CDR3 length: 14 residues. CDR3 sequence reads: CASSLVGGHQPQHL. DNA of the CDR3: TGTGCCAGCAGTTTGGTAGGGGGACATCAGCCCCAGCATCTT.

As regards this clonotype: This clone may be a read error of a much larger clone one base away. The chain links TRBV29-1 to TRBJ2-7; D is possibly TRBD1 (6 bases). Per the germline V gene, CDR1 is SQVTM and CDR2 is ANQGSEA. V lost 7 bases and J 6 bases, leaving 19 bases between the germline ends. The CDR3 has 13 amino acids. CDR3 sequence (DNA): TGCAGCGCCGGACAGCTACTACGCGCCGAGCAGTACTTC. Its protein is CSAGQLLRAEQYF.

This clonotype was seen ten or more times. V is TRBV19 and J is TRBJ2-5; maybe TRBD2 (5 bases). Per the germline V gene, CDR1 is LNHDA and CDR2 is SQIVND (reference sequence). Trimming took 2 bases from V and 5 from J, leaving 12 bases between them. This CDR3 region has 14 residues. This CDR3 reads CASSITNGKETQYF. As DNA, the CDR3 is TGTGCCAGTAGTATAACGAACGGGAAGGAGACCCAGTACTTC.

Concerning this clonotype itself: At one of its ends the junction is not consistent with the germline gene, which may arise from a read error. This rearrangement joins TRBV25-1 to TRBJ2-7; D possibly matches TRBD1 or TRBD2 (5 bases each). Germline CDR1 and CDR2: MGHDK and SYGVNS. The CDR3 covers 15 residues. This CDR3 reads CASSPRGGQPYEQYF. The CDR3 nucleotides are TGCGCCAGCAGCCCTCGAGGAGGACAACCCTACGAGCAGTACTTC.

J is TRBJ2-2 and V is TRBV4-2; D is unresolved. The V end was cut by 5 bases, the J end by 4 bases, with 11 bases between. In germline, CDR1 is LGHNA, CDR2 YNFKEQ. The CDR3 consists of 14 residues. For the CDR3, the DNA is TGTGCCAGCAGCTTAGGCATGACCACCGGGGAGCTGTTTTTT. Encoded protein: CASSLGMTTGELFF.

This clonotype has just a few counts. The rearrangement links TRBV9 to TRBJ2-2; D call uncertain. The germline V gene has CDR1 SGDLS and CDR2 YYNGEE. This CDR3 spans 16 amino acids. V lost 0 bases and J 2 bases, leaving 11 bases between the germline ends. The CDR3 bases are TGTGCCAGCAGCGTAGAGGCAGTCCTCAACACCGGGGAGCTGTTTTTT. It translates to CASSVEAVLNTGELFF.

This clonotype was seen a few times. At one end, the junction sequence differs from germline, possibly due to a read error. The rearrangement links TRBV7-9 to TRBJ1-3; D unresolved. Germline assignment: CDR1 SEHNR and CDR2 FQNEAQ (reference sequence). The length of the CDR3 is 15 residues. DNA for the CDR3: TGCGCCAGCAGCCAGAATAAGTACACTGGAAACACCATATATTTT. Translated, it gives CASSQNKYTGNTIYF. The full variable domain, with the rest looked up from reference TRBV7-9 and TRBJ1-3, is DTGVSQNPRHKITKRGQNVTFRCDPISEHNRLYWYRQTLGQGPEFLTYFQNEAQLEKSRLLSDRFSAERPKGSFSTLEIQRTEQGDSAMYLCASSQNKYTGNTIYFGEGSWLTVV.

The gene calls are TRBV7-6 and TRBJ2-5; no clear D. The germline V gene encodes CDR1 SGHVS and CDR2 FNYEAQ. The V end was cut by 5 bases, the J end by 4 bases, with 17 bases between. The CDR3 spans 15 residues. The CDR3 DNA is TGTGCCAGCAGCGGTAGTGGCAGCGCTTCAGAGACCCAGTACTTC. Its translation is CASSGSGSASETQYF. Supplemented by reference TRBV7-6 and TRBJ2-5, the full variable domain reads GAGVSQSPRYKVTKRGQDVALRCDPISGHVSLYWYRQALGQGPEFLTYFNYEAQQDKSGLPNDRFSAERPEGSISTLTIQRTEQRDSAMYRCASSGSGSASETQYFGPGTRLLVL.

In regard to this clonotype: A single base separates this from a much larger clone, so it may be a read error. This is likely a read error, given that the CDR3 carries no conserved phenylalanine or tryptophan at its end. The rearrangement joins TRBV2 to TRBJ2-5; D might be TRBD1 (5 bases). The CDR3 sequence is 13 residues long. V shed 5 bases and J shed 4 bases, with 11 bases lying between them. Germline V CDR1 and CDR2: SNHLY, FYNNEI. Here the CDR3 reads CASSSLGAETQYL. The CDR3 DNA reads as TGTGCCAGCAGTAGTTTAGGGGCAGAGACCCAGTACCTC.

This sequence joins TRBV7-2 and TRBJ1-5; 9 bases agree with TRBD1. Germline lookup yields CDR1 SGHTA and CDR2 FQGNSA. The CDR3 contains 16 residues. V lost 5 bases to trimming and J lost 2 bases; unmatched junction nucleotides: 7. The CDR3 reads CASSQEQGAGNQPQHF. DNA for the CDR3: TGTGCCAGCAGCCAAGAACAGGGGGCAGGCAATCAGCCCCAGCATTTT. The variable domain in full, with the rest retrieved from reference TRBV7-2 and TRBJ1-5, is GAGVSQSPSNKVTEKGKDVELRCDPISGHTALYWYRQSLGQGLEFLIYFQGNSAPDKSGLPSDRFSAERTGGSVSTLTIQRTQQEDSAVYLCASSQEQGAGNQPQHFGDGTRLSIL.

This clonotype was counted at least ten times. The genes are TRBV2 and TRBJ1-1, with 8 bases identical to TRBD1. Looked up from germline, CDR1 is SNHLY and CDR2 is FYNNEI. The V segment lost 7 bases and the J segment 7 bases; nucleotides outside the gene matches: 8. The CDR3 covers 13 residues. This CDR3 reads CASTRDRRYEAFF. In DNA, the CDR3 is TGTGCCAGCACTCGGGACAGGCGCTATGAAGCTTTCTTT.

The rearrangement uses TRBV29-1 and TRBJ1-1; 8 nucleotides agree with TRBD1. CDR1 is SQVTM and CDR2 is ANQGSEA in the germline V gene. There are 13 residues in the CDR3. J was trimmed by 8 bases and V by 4 bases; bases with no gene match: 9. CDR3 loop: CSVGQGAVREAFF. As DNA, the CDR3 is TGCAGCGTTGGGCAGGGGGCGGTGAGGGAAGCTTTCTTT.

The chain has TRBV29-1 and TRBJ2-1; D might be TRBD1 or TRBD2, each matching 5 bases. CDR3 length: 13 residues. Trimming pared 3 bases from V and 3 bases from J, leaving 9 bases between. From germline, CDR1 is SQVTM and CDR2 ANQGSEA. The CDR3 region has the DNA TGCAGCGTTGATGGGGGAGTCTACAATGAGCAGTTCTTC. Encoded protein: CSVDGGVYNEQFF.

This clonotype has more than one count but fewer than ten. One end of the junction fails to match germline, which may point to a read error. The J gene is TRBJ2-7, the V gene TRBV24-1, with D maybe TRBD1 (5 bases). The CDR3 totals 16 residues. Germline lookup yields CDR1 KGHDR and CDR2 SFDVKD. The CDR3 loop is CASSPQGTADSYEQYF. DNA for the CDR3: TGTGCCAGCAGTCCCCAGGGTACGGCGGACTCCTACGAGCAGTACTTC.

This rearrangement joins TRBV6-4 to TRBJ1-5, with a tentative D call TRBD1 (6 bases). The CDR3 consists of 15 residues. Trimming took off 6 bases at V and 3 bases at J, with 15 bases between the two ends. Germline V CDR1 and CDR2: MRHNA, SNTAGT. CDR3 loop: CASRQTGNNNQPQHF. DNA for the CDR3: TGTGCCAGCAGACAGACAGGTAATAACAATCAGCCCCAGCATTTT.

This clonotype was seen a few times. The CDR3 reads CASSRITGFQETQYF. Written as DNA, the CDR3 is TGTGCCAGTAGTAGGATCACAGGATTTCAAGAGACCCAGTACTTC. The chain combines TRBV19 with TRBJ2-5, with D possibly being TRBD1 (5 bases). Looked up from germline, CDR1 is LNHDA and CDR2 is SQIVND (reference sequence). The CDR3 extends over 15 amino acids. The V end was cut by 4 bases, the J end by 2 bases, with 14 bases between.

About this clonotype itself: A read error is likely, as this CDR3 ends without the conserved phenylalanine or tryptophan. It is unclear where the CDR3 begins or ends on the DNA, so no DNA is shown, and the CDR3 is as TCRdb lists it. The chain is built from TRBV11-2 and TRBJ1-6. The CDR3 comprises 8 residues, both ends counted. The V gene's germline CDR1 is SGHAT and CDR2 FQNNGV. The CDR3 reads CASQLSPT.